A selection of T cell receptor beta chains follows, all from one sample in a study of blood T cell repertoires in COVID-19. TCRdb's table, derived via immunoSEQ multiplex PCR, lists solely in-frame clones and lacks some. This table holds just over 65,000 clones, 89% found once. Sequenced input: peripheral blood. These receptors all stem from a man aged 55 to 70 with acute or convalescent COVID-19. CDR3s include the opening cysteine and the closing phenylalanine or tryptophan. The D gene is left open where the match is weak. Only some rows state a clone size, as once, few, many or a class for expanded clones.

D	V	length	J	size	CDR3	DNA
NA	TRBV19	15	TRBJ1-2	NA	CASSTPSTGNYGYTF	TGTGCCAGTAGTACCCCCTCGACGGGAAACTATGGCTACACCTTC
NA	TRBV3-1/TRBV3-2	15	TRBJ1-1	NA	CASSQGVRGNTEAFF	TGTGCCAGCAGCCAAGGAGTACGGGGGAACACTGAAGCTTTCTTT
NA	TRBV6-5	15	TRBJ1-2	NA	CATLPSGITNYGYTF	TGTGCCACCCTCCCCTCCGGTATTACTAACTATGGCTACACCTTC
TRBD2	TRBV7-2	16	TRBJ2-3	NA	CASSLVAGTSPDTQYF	TGTGCCAGCAGCTTAGTGGCCGGGACTAGCCCGGATACGCAGTATTTT
NA	TRBV11-3	14	TRBJ1-1	NA	CASSPGHAHTEAFF	TGTGCCAGCAGCCCAGGGCACGCCCACACTGAAGCTTTCTTT
NA	TRBV3-1/TRBV3-2	16	TRBJ1-5	NA	CASSQFPQEVEEPQHF	TGTGCCAGCAGCCAATTCCCTCAGGAGGTAGAGGAGCCCCAGCATTTT
TRBD1	TRBV15	12	TRBJ1-3	NA	CATDRGENTIYF	TGTGCCACCGACAGGGGAGAAAACACCATATATTTT
NA	TRBV6-1	14	TRBJ1-2	NA	CASSEYHGVGGYTF	TGTGCCAGCAGTGAATATCACGGGGTAGGGGGCTACACCTTC
NA	TRBV5-1	11	TRBJ2-2	NA	CASSLGWELFF	TGCGCCAGCAGTCTTGGCTGGGAGCTGTTTTTT
NA	TRBV19	14	TRBJ1-4	NA	CASRARGDYEKLFF	TGTGCCAGTAGGGCACGGGGAGACTATGAAAAACTGTTTTTT
NA	TRBV5-1	14	TRBJ1-5	NA	CASSLAGGNQPQHF	TGCGCCAGCAGCTTAGCCGGGGGCAATCAGCCCCAGCATTTT
NA	TRBV5-4	15	TRBJ1-6	NA	CASSLGDRRNSPLHF	TGTGCCAGCAGCTTGGGCGACAGGAGGAATTCACCCCTCCACTTT
TRBD1	TRBV9	17	TRBJ1-3	NA	CASSAWDRDALGNTIYF	TGTGCCAGCAGTGCGTGGGACAGGGACGCCCTCGGAAACACCATATATTTT
NA	TRBV19	13	TRBJ1-2	NA	CASNHREGNGYTF	TGTGCCAGTAATCACCGGGAGGGAAATGGCTACACCTTC
NA	TRBV4-1	13	TRBJ1-3	NA	CASSQGPGNTIYF	TGCGCCAGCAGCCAAGGTCCAGGAAACACCATATATTTT
NA	TRBV10-2	16	TRBJ1-5	once	CASSGPESISNQPQHF	TGCGCCAGCAGTGGCCCTGAGTCTATTAGCAATCAGCCCCAGCATTTT
TRBD1	TRBV3-1/TRBV3-2	14	TRBJ1-2	NA	CASSREGQGLGYTF	TGTGCCAGCAGCAGGGAGGGACAGGGCTTGGGCTACACCTTC
TRBD1	TRBV3-1/TRBV3-2	15	TRBJ2-1	NA	CASSLQGFGYNEQFF	TGTGCCAGCAGCCTACAGGGGTTCGGCTACAATGAGCAGTTCTTC
TRBD1	TRBV24-1	15	TRBJ2-3	NA	CATSDRQGGADTQYF	TGTGCCACCAGTGACAGACAGGGGGGCGCAGATACGCAGTATTTT
NA	TRBV5-1	15	TRBJ1-4	once	CASSTSGRYGEKLFF	TGCGCCAGCAGCACGTCCGGGAGGTATGGTGAAAAACTGTTTTTT
TRBD1	TRBV6-1	15	TRBJ2-7	NA	CASSDRDRVYDEQYF	TGTGCCAGCAGTGACCGGGACAGGGTGTACGACGAGCAGTACTTC
NA	TRBV3-1/TRBV3-2	16	TRBJ2-3	NA	CASSPRQGISTDTQYF	TGTGCCAGCAGCCCCCGGCAGGGGATTAGCACAGATACGCAGTATTTT
NA	TRBV5-1	15	TRBJ2-2	NA	CASSLRGQNTGELFF	TGCGCCAGCAGCTTAAGGGGACAGAACACCGGGGAGCTGTTTTTT
NA	TRBV9	15	TRBJ1-4	once	CASSVGGRVGEKLFF	TGTGCCAGCAGCGTAGGAGGGAGGGTCGGAGAAAAACTGTTTTTT
TRBD1	TRBV11-2	13	TRBJ1-1	NA	CASSPQGQGRAFF	TGTGCCAGCAGCCCCCAGGGACAGGGGCGAGCTTTCTTT
NA	TRBV9	17	TRBJ1-3	NA	CASSVDQGPSSGNTIYF	TGTGCCAGCAGCGTAGACCAGGGCCCCAGCTCTGGAAACACCATATATTTT
TRBD2	TRBV5-1	15	TRBJ2-3	NA	CASSLVSGGADTQYF	TGCGCCAGCAGCTTGGTTAGCGGGGGGGCAGATACGCAGTATTTT
TRBD2	TRBV30	16	TRBJ2-1	NA	CAWRGLGAGGYNEQFF	TGTGCCTGGAGGGGACTCGGGGCGGGGGGCTACAATGAGCAGTTCTTC
NA	TRBV5-6	12	TRBJ1-2	once	CASSSPLYGYTF	TGTGCCAGCAGCTCCCCTCTGTATGGCTACACCTTC
NA	TRBV20-1	11	TRBJ1-2	NA	CSAGLGVGYTF	TGCAGTGCCGGACTAGGGGTTGGCTACACCTTC
NA	TRBV21-1	15	TRBJ1-6	NA	CASILRQRDNSPLHF	TGTGCCAGCATCCTTAGACAGCGTGATAATTCACCCCTCCACTTT
TRBD2	TRBV7-9	14	TRBJ2-4	few	CASSLSGGAGIQYF	TGTGCCAGCAGCTTATCGGGGGGAGCTGGCATTCAGTACTTC
NA	TRBV12-3/TRBV12-4	13	TRBJ2-1	NA	CASSTGQYNEQFF	TGTGCCAGCAGTACAGGACAGTACAATGAGCAGTTCTTC
TRBD1	TRBV5-1	18	TRBJ2-6	NA	CASSLGGTGVTGANVLTF	TGCGCCAGCAGCTTGGGTGGGACAGGGGTCACTGGGGCCAACGTCCTGACTTTC
NA	TRBV6-5	15	TRBJ1-5	NA	CASTRDGQRNQPQHF	TGTGCCAGCACCCGTGATGGGCAGAGAAATCAGCCCCAGCATTTT
TRBD2	TRBV3-1/TRBV3-2	16	TRBJ2-3	NA	CASRPTRGGSTDTQYF	TGTGCCAGCAGACCAACTCGGGGGGGAAGCACAGATACGCAGTATTTT
TRBD2	TRBV5-6	15	TRBJ2-7	NA	CASSPGLAGRYEQYF	TGTGCCAGCAGCCCAGGACTAGCGGGGCGCTACGAGCAGTACTTC
NA	TRBV12-5	18	TRBJ1-1	NA	CASGGTKDGETFNTEAFF	TGTGCTAGTGGGGGGACTAAGGACGGTGAGACCTTTAACACTGAAGCTTTCTTT
TRBD1	TRBV29-1	16	TRBJ2-3	NA	CSVAPLTGLSTDTQYF	TGCAGCGTCGCGCCCTTGACAGGGCTTAGCACAGATACGCAGTATTTT
NA	TRBV6-5	14	TRBJ1-5	NA	CASNGLRFDQPQHF	TGTGCCAGCAACGGACTCCGCTTCGATCAGCCCCAGCATTTT
TRBD1	TRBV5-1	12	TRBJ1-2	once	CASRGTGDGYTF	TGCGCCAGCAGGGGGACAGGAGATGGCTACACCTTC
TRBD2	TRBV10-3	17	TRBJ2-1	NA	CAISDHKLAGAPNEQFF	TGTGCCATCAGTGATCATAAACTAGCGGGGGCCCCAAATGAGCAGTTCTTC
NA	TRBV7-6	13	TRBJ2-1	NA	CASSLGAGVKQFF	TGTGCCAGCAGCTTAGGGGCAGGGGTCAAACAGTTCTTC